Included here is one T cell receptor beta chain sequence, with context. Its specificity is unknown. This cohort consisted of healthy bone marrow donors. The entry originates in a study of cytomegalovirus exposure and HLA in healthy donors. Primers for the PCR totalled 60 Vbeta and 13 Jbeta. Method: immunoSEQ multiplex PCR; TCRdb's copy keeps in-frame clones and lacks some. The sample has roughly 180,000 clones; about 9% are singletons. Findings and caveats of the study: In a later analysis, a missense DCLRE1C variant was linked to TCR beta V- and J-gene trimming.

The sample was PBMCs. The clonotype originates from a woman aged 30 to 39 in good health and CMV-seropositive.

The CDR3 sequence is CASSLEWASGSNEQFF. CDR3 coding DNA: TGCGCCAGCAGCTTGGAATGGGCTAGCGGGAGCAATGAGCAGTTCTTC. The rearrangement links TRBV5-1 to TRBJ2-1; 10 nucleotides align to TRBD2. Germline trimming cut 0 bases from V and 6 bases from J; bases unmatched to any gene: 6. Germline-derived CDR1 and CDR2 are SGHRS and YFSETQ. This CDR3 is built from 16 residues.